These T cell receptor beta chains were read from a single sample in a study of shared clonotypes between healthy human individuals. Sequencing used immunoSEQ multiplex PCR; TCRdb keeps in-frame clones, though not all of them. This table holds fewer than 2.5 million clones, approximately 94% found once. The sample consisted of naive CD4+ T cells from PBMCs. Receptors were obtained from a man aged 18 to 29 in good health. Some clones in this sample may be carry-over from other donors' samples. Each CDR3 is given with its conserved first and last residue. The order of the fields is CDR3 protein, CDR3 DNA, V gene, clone size, J gene, D gene. The D gene is left open where the match is weak. Not all rows give a size; the values are once, few, many and, for expanded clones, a class.

CDR3 protein: CASSESGRGGDEQFF
CDR3 DNA: TGCGCCAGCAGTGAGTCGGGTCGAGGCGGGGATGAGCAGTTCTTC
V gene: TRBV10-1
clone size: NA
J gene: TRBJ2-1
D gene: NA

CDR3 protein: CASSRTGTYNEQFF
CDR3 DNA: TGTGCCAGTAGTAGGACAGGGACGTACAATGAGCAGTTCTTC
V gene: TRBV19
clone size: once
J gene: TRBJ2-1
D gene: TRBD1

CDR3 protein: CASSLSGTGGNEQYF
CDR3 DNA: TGTGCCAGCAGTCTTTCCGGGACAGGGGGTAACGAGCAGTACTTC
V gene: TRBV6-5
clone size: NA
J gene: TRBJ2-7
D gene: TRBD1

CDR3 protein: CASSLGTSGSRNEQFF
CDR3 DNA: TGTGCCAGTTCCCTGGGTACTAGCGGGAGTCGTAATGAGCAGTTCTTC
V gene: TRBV19
clone size: NA
J gene: TRBJ2-1
D gene: TRBD2

CDR3 protein: CASSYSILRVTEAFF
CDR3 DNA: TGTGCCAGCAGTTACTCGATACTCAGGGTTACTGAAGCTTTCTTT
V gene: TRBV6-5
clone size: NA
J gene: TRBJ1-1
D gene: NA

CDR3 protein: CASSESRTSGSTDTQYF
CDR3 DNA: TGCGCCAGCAGTGAGTCCCGGACTAGCGGTTCCACAGATACGCAGTATTTT
V gene: TRBV10-1
clone size: NA
J gene: TRBJ2-3
D gene: TRBD2

CDR3 protein: CASSDASGDNEQFF
CDR3 DNA: TGCGCCAGCAGCGACGCTAGCGGGGACAATGAGCAGTTCTTC
V gene: TRBV5-1
clone size: NA
J gene: TRBJ2-1
D gene: TRBD2

CDR3 protein: CATQAGDTGEQFF
CDR3 DNA: TGCGCCACCCAAGCGGGAGATACGGGTGAGCAGTTCTTC
V gene: TRBV10-1
clone size: NA
J gene: TRBJ2-1
D gene: TRBD2

CDR3 protein: CASSLVVGQETQYF
CDR3 DNA: TGCGCCAGCAGCTTGGTTGTCGGCCAAGAGACCCAGTACTTC
V gene: TRBV5-1
clone size: NA
J gene: TRBJ2-5
D gene: NA

CDR3 protein: CASLTGFRQTQYF
CDR3 DNA: TGTGCCAGCTTGACAGGGTTCAGACAAACGCAGTATTTT
V gene: TRBV28
clone size: few
J gene: TRBJ2-3
D gene: TRBD1

CDR3 protein: CASSEAGGFSGNTIYF
CDR3 DNA: TGCGCCAGCAGCGAAGCTGGGGGATTCTCTGGAAACACCATATATTTT
V gene: TRBV5-1
clone size: NA
J gene: TRBJ1-3
D gene: NA

CDR3 protein: CASSARQDSYEQYF
CDR3 DNA: TGTGCCAGCAGCGCTAGACAGGACTCCTACGAGCAGTACTTC
V gene: TRBV11-3
clone size: NA
J gene: TRBJ2-7
D gene: NA

CDR3 protein: CASSLVGFEAFF
CDR3 DNA: TGTGCCAGCAGTTTGGTGGGTTTTGAAGCTTTCTTT
V gene: TRBV28
clone size: NA
J gene: TRBJ1-1
D gene: NA

CDR3 protein: CASSQGLRGRRTYNEQFF
CDR3 DNA: TGCGCCAGCAGCCAAGGTCTGCGGGGAAGAAGGACCTACAATGAGCAGTTCTTC
V gene: TRBV4-1
clone size: NA
J gene: TRBJ2-1
D gene: NA

CDR3 protein: CASSRLGQGEEKLFF
CDR3 DNA: TGTGCCAGTAGTCGATTGGGACAGGGAGAAGAAAAACTGTTTTTT
V gene: TRBV19
clone size: NA
J gene: TRBJ1-4
D gene: TRBD1

CDR3 protein: CASSYRGYNEQFF
CDR3 DNA: TGTGCCAGCAGTTACAGGGGCTACAATGAGCAGTTCTTC
V gene: TRBV6-6
clone size: NA
J gene: TRBJ2-1
D gene: NA

CDR3 protein: CAWRGISLGLNEQFF
CDR3 DNA: TGTGCCTGGAGGGGTATCTCACTAGGATTAAATGAGCAGTTCTTC
V gene: TRBV30
clone size: NA
J gene: TRBJ2-1
D gene: NA

CDR3 protein: CASSAAAAGWYGYTF
CDR3 DNA: TGTGCCAGCAGTGCAGCCGCAGCGGGGTGGTATGGCTACACCTTC
V gene: TRBV6-1
clone size: NA
J gene: TRBJ1-2
D gene: NA

CDR3 protein: CASGLVLRTRAHYEQYF
CDR3 DNA: TGTGCTAGTGGTTTGGTACTTCGGACAAGGGCCCACTACGAGCAGTACTTC
V gene: TRBV12-5
clone size: NA
J gene: TRBJ2-7
D gene: NA

CDR3 protein: CASSGQGNSPLHF
CDR3 DNA: TGTGCCAGTAGCGGACAGGGTAACTCACCCCTCCACTTT
V gene: TRBV19
clone size: NA
J gene: TRBJ1-6
D gene: TRBD1

CDR3 protein: CASSSRRDRGSVQQYF
CDR3 DNA: TGTGCCAGCAGCTCTCGACGCGACAGGGGTAGTGTCCAGCAGTACTTC
V gene: TRBV7-9
clone size: NA
J gene: TRBJ2-7
D gene: TRBD1

CDR3 protein: CASSQDARKEKLFF
CDR3 DNA: TGCGCCAGCAGCCAGGACGCCCGAAAGGAAAAACTGTTTTTT
V gene: TRBV5-1
clone size: NA
J gene: TRBJ1-4
D gene: NA

CDR3 protein: CASSLLDTSYEQYF
CDR3 DNA: TGTGCCAGCAGCTTGTTGGACACCTCCTACGAGCAGTACTTC
V gene: TRBV5-4
clone size: NA
J gene: TRBJ2-7
D gene: NA

CDR3 protein: CAWSRGKLMNTEAFF
CDR3 DNA: TGTGCCTGGAGCCGGGGCAAGTTAATGAACACTGAAGCTTTCTTT
V gene: TRBV30
clone size: NA
J gene: TRBJ1-1
D gene: NA

CDR3 protein: CASSLRAGDRGYEQYF
CDR3 DNA: TGTGCCAGCAGCTTACGGGCGGGGGACAGGGGCTACGAGCAGTACTTC
V gene: TRBV7-3
clone size: NA
J gene: TRBJ2-7
D gene: TRBD1

CDR3 protein: CASSELGVGNYGYTF
CDR3 DNA: TGTGCCAGCAGTGAACTCGGGGTAGGGAACTATGGCTACACCTTC
V gene: TRBV25-1
clone size: NA
J gene: TRBJ1-2
D gene: NA

CDR3 protein: CASSTSGVTYEQYF
CDR3 DNA: TGTGCCAGCAGTACTAGCGGGGTTACCTACGAGCAGTACTTC
V gene: TRBV9
clone size: NA
J gene: TRBJ2-7
D gene: TRBD2

CDR3 protein: CASGSGRNYNEQFF
CDR3 DNA: TGTGCTAGTGGGAGCGGGAGAAACTACAATGAGCAGTTCTTC
V gene: TRBV12-5
clone size: NA
J gene: TRBJ2-1
D gene: TRBD2

CDR3 protein: CASSQDRERYQESQYF
CDR3 DNA: TGCGCCAGCAGCCAAGATCGGGAACGGTACCAAGAGTCCCAGTACTTC
V gene: TRBV4-3
clone size: NA
J gene: TRBJ2-5
D gene: NA

CDR3 protein: CASSTGLAGAMDTQYF
CDR3 DNA: TGCGCCAGCAGCACGGGACTAGCGGGAGCCATGGATACGCAGTATTTT
V gene: TRBV5-1
clone size: NA
J gene: TRBJ2-3
D gene: TRBD2

CDR3 protein: CASSLGDREGQYF
CDR3 DNA: TGCGCCAGCAGCTTGGGTGACAGGGAGGGCCAGTACTTC
V gene: TRBV5-1
clone size: NA
J gene: TRBJ2-5
D gene: NA

CDR3 protein: CASSIGQGRTSGANVLTF
CDR3 DNA: TGCGCCAGCAGTATCGGACAGGGGCGAACCTCTGGGGCCAACGTCCTGACTTTC
V gene: TRBV5-1
clone size: NA
J gene: TRBJ2-6
D gene: TRBD1

CDR3 protein: CSAKGGAEAFF
CDR3 DNA: TGCAGTGCCAAGGGGGGGGCTGAAGCTTTCTTT
V gene: TRBV20-1
clone size: NA
J gene: TRBJ1-1
D gene: NA

CDR3 protein: CASTLGGLAGYNEQFF
CDR3 DNA: TGTGCCAGCACCCTGGGGGGACTAGCGGGTTACAATGAGCAGTTCTTC
V gene: TRBV28
clone size: once
J gene: TRBJ2-1
D gene: TRBD2

CDR3 protein: CASIRQGAADTQYF
CDR3 DNA: TGTGCCAGCATTCGGCAGGGGGCGGCAGATACGCAGTATTTT
V gene: TRBV6-1
clone size: NA
J gene: TRBJ2-3
D gene: TRBD1

CDR3 protein: CASSSGTDNQPQHF
CDR3 DNA: TGCGCCAGCAGCTCGGGGACAGACAATCAGCCCCAGCATTTT
V gene: TRBV5-1
clone size: NA
J gene: TRBJ1-5
D gene: TRBD1

CDR3 protein: CASSIGRVRADTQYF
CDR3 DNA: TGTGCCAGTAGTATAGGCAGGGTACGTGCAGATACGCAGTATTTT
V gene: TRBV19
clone size: NA
J gene: TRBJ2-3
D gene: NA

CDR3 protein: CASSPSSGANVLTF
CDR3 DNA: TGTGCCAGCTCTCCGAGCTCTGGGGCCAACGTCCTGACTTTC
V gene: TRBV18
clone size: NA
J gene: TRBJ2-6
D gene: NA

CDR3 protein: CAWSVGGSNNQPQHF
CDR3 DNA: TGTGCCTGGAGTGTTGGGGGCAGTAACAATCAGCCCCAGCATTTT
V gene: TRBV30
clone size: NA
J gene: TRBJ1-5
D gene: NA

CDR3 protein: CASRKGLVDEQFF
CDR3 DNA: TGTGCCAGCAGAAAGGGACTAGTGGATGAGCAGTTCTTC
V gene: TRBV6-6
clone size: NA
J gene: TRBJ2-1
D gene: TRBD2

CDR3 protein: CASSFLGGGSSYEQYF
CDR3 DNA: TGTGCCAGCAGTTTCTTAGGCGGGGGGAGCTCCTACGAGCAGTACTTC
V gene: TRBV28
clone size: NA
J gene: TRBJ2-7
D gene: TRBD2

CDR3 protein: CASSVTGSGEQYF
CDR3 DNA: TGTGCCAGCAGCGTCACAGGGAGCGGCGAGCAGTACTTC
V gene: TRBV9
clone size: once
J gene: TRBJ2-7
D gene: NA

CDR3 protein: CASSATSALPYEQYF
CDR3 DNA: TGTGCCAGCAGCGCGACTAGCGCCCTGCCCTACGAGCAGTACTTC
V gene: TRBV9
clone size: NA
J gene: TRBJ2-7
D gene: TRBD2

CDR3 protein: CASSGPLMNTEAFF
CDR3 DNA: TGTGCCAGCTCAGGGCCCTTAATGAACACTGAAGCTTTCTTT
V gene: TRBV18
clone size: NA
J gene: TRBJ1-1
D gene: NA